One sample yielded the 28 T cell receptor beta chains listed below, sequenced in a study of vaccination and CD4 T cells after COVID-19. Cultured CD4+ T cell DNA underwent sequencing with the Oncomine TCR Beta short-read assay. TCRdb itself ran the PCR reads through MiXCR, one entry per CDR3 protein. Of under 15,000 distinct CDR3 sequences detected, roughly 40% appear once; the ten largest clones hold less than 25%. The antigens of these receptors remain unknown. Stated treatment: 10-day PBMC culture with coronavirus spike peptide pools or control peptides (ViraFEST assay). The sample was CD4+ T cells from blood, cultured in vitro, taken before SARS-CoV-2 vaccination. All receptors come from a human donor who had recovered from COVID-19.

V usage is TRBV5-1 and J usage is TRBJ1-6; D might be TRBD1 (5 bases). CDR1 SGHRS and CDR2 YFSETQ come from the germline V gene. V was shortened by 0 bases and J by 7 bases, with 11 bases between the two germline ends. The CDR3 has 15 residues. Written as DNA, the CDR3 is TGCGCCAGCAGCTTGGATCCAGGGATGAATTCACCCCTCCACTTT. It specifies CASSLDPGMNSPLHF.

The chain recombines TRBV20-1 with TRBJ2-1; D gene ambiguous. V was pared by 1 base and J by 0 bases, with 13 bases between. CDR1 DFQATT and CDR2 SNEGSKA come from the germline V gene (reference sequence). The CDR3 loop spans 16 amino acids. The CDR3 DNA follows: TGCAGTGCTAGAGTTGTTATGTCGAGCTCCTACAATGAGCAGTTCTTC. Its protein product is CSARVVMSSSYNEQFF.

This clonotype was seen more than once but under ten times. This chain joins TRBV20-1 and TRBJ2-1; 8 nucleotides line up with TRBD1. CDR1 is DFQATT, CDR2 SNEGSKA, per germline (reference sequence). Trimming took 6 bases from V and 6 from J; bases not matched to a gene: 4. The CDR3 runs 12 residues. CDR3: CSAFGTGNEQFF. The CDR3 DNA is TGCAGTGCCTTCGGGACAGGCAATGAGCAGTTCTTC.

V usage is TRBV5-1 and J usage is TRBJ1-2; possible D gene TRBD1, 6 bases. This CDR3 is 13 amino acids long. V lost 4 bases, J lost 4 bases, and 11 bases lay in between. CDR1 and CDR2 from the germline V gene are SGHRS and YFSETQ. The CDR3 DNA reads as TGCGCCAGCAGCCCCGGACAGAGCTATGGCTACACCTTC. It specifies CASSPGQSYGYTF.

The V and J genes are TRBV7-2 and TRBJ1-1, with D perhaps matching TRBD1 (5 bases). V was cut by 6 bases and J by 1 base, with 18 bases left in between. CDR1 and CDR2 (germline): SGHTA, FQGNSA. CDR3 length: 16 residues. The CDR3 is CASRWGISEGNTEAFF. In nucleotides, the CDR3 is TGTGCCAGCAGATGGGGGATTAGTGAGGGGAACACTGAAGCTTTCTTT.

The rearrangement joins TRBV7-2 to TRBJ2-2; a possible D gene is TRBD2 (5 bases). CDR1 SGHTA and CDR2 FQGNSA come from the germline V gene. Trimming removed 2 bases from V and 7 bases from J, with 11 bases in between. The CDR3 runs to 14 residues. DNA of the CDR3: TGTGCCAGCAGCTTACGGGGATACGGCGGGGAGCTGTTTTTT. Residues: CASSLRGYGGELFF.

CDR3 DNA: TGTGCCAGCACAGACAGCTACAATTCACCCCTCCACTTT. Protein sequence: CASTDSYNSPLHF. This rearrangement joins TRBV6-2 or TRBV6-3 to TRBJ1-6; the D gene is possibly TRBD1 (5 bases). V was trimmed by 7 bases and J by 7 bases, leaving 11 bases between them. Germline-derived CDR1 and CDR2 are MNHEY and SVGEGT. There are 13 residues in the CDR3.

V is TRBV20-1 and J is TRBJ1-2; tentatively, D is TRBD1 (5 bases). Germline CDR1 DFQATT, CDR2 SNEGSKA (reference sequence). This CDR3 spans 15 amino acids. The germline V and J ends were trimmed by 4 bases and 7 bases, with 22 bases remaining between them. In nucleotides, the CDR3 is TGCAGTGCTATGACTCCGGGCAGGGAAAAAGGTGGCTACACCTTC. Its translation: CSAMTPGREKGGYTF.

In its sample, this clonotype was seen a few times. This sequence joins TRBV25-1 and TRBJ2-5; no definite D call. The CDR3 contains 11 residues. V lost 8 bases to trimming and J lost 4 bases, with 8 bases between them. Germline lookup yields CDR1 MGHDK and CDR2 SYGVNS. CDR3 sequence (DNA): TGTGCCAGCTCCCCCCTAGAGACCCAGTACTTC. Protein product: CASSPLETQYF.

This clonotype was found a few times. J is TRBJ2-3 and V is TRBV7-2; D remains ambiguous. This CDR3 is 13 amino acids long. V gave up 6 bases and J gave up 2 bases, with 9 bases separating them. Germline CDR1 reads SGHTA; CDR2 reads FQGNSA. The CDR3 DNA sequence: TGTGCCAGCAGTCCCCCGACCACAGATACGCAGTATTTT. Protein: CASSPPTTDTQYF.

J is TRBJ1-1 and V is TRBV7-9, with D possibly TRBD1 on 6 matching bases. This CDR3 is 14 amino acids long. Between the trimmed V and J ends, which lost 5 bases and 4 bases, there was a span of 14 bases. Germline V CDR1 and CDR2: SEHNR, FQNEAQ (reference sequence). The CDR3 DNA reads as TGTGCCAGCAGCGGGGACATTAGGGGCACTGAAGCTTTCTTT. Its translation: CASSGDIRGTEAFF. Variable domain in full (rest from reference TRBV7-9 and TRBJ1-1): DTGVSQNPRHKITKRGQNVTFRCDPISEHNRLYWYRQTLGQGPEFLTYFQNEAQLEKSRLLSDRFSAERPKGSFSTLEIQRTEQGDSAMYLCASSGDIRGTEAFFGQGTRLTVV.

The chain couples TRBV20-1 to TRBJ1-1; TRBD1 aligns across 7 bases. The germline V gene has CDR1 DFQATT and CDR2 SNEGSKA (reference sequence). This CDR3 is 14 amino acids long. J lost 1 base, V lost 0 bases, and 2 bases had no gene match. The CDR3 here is CSARDHRGNTEAFF. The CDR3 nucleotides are TGCAGTGCTAGAGATCACAGGGGGAACACTGAAGCTTTCTTT.

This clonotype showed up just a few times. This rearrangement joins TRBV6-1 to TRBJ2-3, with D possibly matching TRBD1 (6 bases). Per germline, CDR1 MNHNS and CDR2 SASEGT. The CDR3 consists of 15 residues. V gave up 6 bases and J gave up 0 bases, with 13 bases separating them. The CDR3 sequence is CASRLDRASTDTQYF. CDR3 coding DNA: TGTGCCAGCAGGCTGGACAGAGCTAGCACAGATACGCAGTATTTT.

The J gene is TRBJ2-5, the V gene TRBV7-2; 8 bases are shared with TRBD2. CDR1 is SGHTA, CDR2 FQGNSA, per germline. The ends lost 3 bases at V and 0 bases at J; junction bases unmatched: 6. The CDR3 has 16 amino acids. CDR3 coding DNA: TGTGCCAGCAGCTTCTGGCTAGCGGGTCACCAAGAGACCCAGTACTTC. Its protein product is CASSFWLAGHQETQYF.

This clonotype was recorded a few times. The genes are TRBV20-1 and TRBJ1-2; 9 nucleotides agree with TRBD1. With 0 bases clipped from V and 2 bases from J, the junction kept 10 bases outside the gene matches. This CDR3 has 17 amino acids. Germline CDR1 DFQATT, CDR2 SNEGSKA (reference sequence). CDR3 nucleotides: TGCAGTGCTAGAGAAGGGAACAGGGGGCGAGTAAACTATGGCTACACCTTC. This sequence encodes CSAREGNRGRVNYGYTF.

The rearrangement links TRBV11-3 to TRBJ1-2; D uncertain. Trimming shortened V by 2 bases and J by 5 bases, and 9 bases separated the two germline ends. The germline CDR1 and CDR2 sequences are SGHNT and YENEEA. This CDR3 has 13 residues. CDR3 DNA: TGTGCCAGCAGCTTAACGGGGATATATGGCTACACCTTC. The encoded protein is CASSLTGIYGYTF.

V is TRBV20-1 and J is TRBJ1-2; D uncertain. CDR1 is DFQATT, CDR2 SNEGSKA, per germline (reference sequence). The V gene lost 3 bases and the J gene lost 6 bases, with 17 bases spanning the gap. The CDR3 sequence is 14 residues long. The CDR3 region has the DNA TGCAGTGCTAGTCAGCCCCTGGTGAGAGATGGCTACACCTTC. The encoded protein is CSASQPLVRDGYTF.

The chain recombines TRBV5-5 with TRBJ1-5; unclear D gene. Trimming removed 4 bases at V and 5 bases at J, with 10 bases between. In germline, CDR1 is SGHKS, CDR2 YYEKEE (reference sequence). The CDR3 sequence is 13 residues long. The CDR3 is CASSAGTYQPQHF. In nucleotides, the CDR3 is TGTGCCAGCAGCGCCGGAACCTATCAGCCCCAGCATTTT.

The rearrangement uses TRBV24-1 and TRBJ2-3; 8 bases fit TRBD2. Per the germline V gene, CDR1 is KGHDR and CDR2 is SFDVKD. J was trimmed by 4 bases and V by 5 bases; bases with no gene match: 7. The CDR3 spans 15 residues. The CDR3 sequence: CATSALSGSADTQYF. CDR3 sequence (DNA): TGTGCCACCAGTGCACTAAGCGGGAGTGCAGATACGCAGTATTTT.

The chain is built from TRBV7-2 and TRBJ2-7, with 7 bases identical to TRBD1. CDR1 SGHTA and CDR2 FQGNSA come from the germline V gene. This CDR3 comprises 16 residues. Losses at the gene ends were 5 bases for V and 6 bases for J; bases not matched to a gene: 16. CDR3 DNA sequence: TGTGCCAGCAGCCCGAGAATCTTTGTGCAGGGGGTCGAGCAGTACTTC. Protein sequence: CASSPRIFVQGVEQYF.

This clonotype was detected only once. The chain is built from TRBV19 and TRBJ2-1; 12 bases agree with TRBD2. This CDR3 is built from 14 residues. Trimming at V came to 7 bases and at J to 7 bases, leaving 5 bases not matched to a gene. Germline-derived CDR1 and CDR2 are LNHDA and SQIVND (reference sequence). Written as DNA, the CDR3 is TGTGCCAGTACGGGGACTAGCGGGTGGAATGAGCAGTTCTTC. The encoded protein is CASTGTSGWNEQFF. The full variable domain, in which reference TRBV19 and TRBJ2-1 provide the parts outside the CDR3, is DGGITQSPKYLFRKEGQNVTLSCEQNLNHDAMYWYRQDPGQGLRLIYYSQIVNDFQKGDIAEGYSVSREKKESFPLTVTSAQKNPTAFYLCASTGTSGWNEQFFGPGTRLTVL.

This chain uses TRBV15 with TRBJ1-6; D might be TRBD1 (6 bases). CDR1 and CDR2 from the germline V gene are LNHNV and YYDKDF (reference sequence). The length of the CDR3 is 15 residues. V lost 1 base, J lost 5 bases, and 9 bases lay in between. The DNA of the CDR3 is TGTGCCACCAGCAGAGGGCCAGGGGATAATTCACCCCTCCACTTT. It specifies CATSRGPGDNSPLHF.

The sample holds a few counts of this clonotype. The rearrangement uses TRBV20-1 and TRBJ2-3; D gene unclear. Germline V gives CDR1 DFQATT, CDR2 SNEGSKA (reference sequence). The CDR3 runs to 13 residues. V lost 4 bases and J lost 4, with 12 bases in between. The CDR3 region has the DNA TGCAGTGCTATCCTGCCCGTCGCAGATACGCAGTATTTT. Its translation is CSAILPVADTQYF.

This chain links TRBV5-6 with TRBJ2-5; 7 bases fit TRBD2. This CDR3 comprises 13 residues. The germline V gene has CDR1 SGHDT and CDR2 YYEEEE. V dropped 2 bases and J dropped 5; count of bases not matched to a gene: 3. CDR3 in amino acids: CASSFVGGETQYF. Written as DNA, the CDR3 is TGTGCCAGCAGCTTTGTGGGGGGGGAGACCCAGTACTTC.

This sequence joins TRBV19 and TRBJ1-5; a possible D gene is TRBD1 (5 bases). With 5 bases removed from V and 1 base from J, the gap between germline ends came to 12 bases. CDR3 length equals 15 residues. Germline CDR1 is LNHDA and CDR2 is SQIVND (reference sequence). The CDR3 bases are TGTGCCAGTAGTCGGGACGGACTAAGCAATCAGCCCCAGCATTTT. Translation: CASSRDGLSNQPQHF.

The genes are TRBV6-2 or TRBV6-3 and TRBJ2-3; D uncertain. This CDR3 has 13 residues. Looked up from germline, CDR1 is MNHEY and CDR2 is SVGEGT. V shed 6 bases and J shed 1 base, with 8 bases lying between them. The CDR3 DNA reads TGTGCCAGCAGGCGGTTCGGCACAGATACGCAGTATTTT. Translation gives CASRRFGTDTQYF.

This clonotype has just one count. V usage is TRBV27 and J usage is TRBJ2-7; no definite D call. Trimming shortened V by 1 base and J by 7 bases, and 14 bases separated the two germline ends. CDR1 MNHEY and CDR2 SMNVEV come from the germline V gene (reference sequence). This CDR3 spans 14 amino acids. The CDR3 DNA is TGTGCCAGCAGTTTATTAAGCCGTCCTTGGGAGCAGTACTTC. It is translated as CASSLLSRPWEQYF.

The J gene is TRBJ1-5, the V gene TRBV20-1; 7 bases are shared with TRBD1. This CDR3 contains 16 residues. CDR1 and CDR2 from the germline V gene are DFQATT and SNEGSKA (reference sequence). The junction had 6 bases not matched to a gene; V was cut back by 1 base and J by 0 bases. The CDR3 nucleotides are TGCAGTGCTAGAGTCCAGGGGGGAACTAGCAATCAGCCCCAGCATTTT. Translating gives CSARVQGGTSNQPQHF.